This passage covers 29 T cell receptor beta chains from one sample sequenced in a study of blood T cell repertoires in COVID-19. Sequencing used immunoSEQ multiplex PCR; TCRdb keeps in-frame clones, though not all of them. This sample has under 250,000 clones, with approximately 87% found just once. Sequences were obtained from peripheral blood. The receptor set was obtained from a man in his 60s with acute or convalescent COVID-19.

J is TRBJ1-6 and V is TRBV20-1, with TRBD1 identical over 8 bases. V lost 3 bases and J lost 10; bases outside the gene matches: 8. CDR1 and CDR2 from the germline V gene are DFQATT and SNEGSKA (reference sequence). CDR3 length: 14 residues. CDR3 DNA: TGCAGTGCTAGTAGGAACCAGGGGGCCTCACCCCTCCACTTT. Translated: CSASRNQGASPLHF.

This rearrangement joins TRBV20-1 to TRBJ2-5, with D possibly TRBD2 on 6 matching bases. The CDR3 extends over 11 amino acids. V was shortened by 5 bases and J by 5 bases, with 9 bases between the two germline ends. Germline V gene sequence: CDR1 DFQATT, CDR2 SNEGSKA (reference sequence). For the CDR3, the DNA is TGCAGTGCTCCACGGGGGGAGACCCAGTACTTC. Translated: CSAPRGETQYF.

The chain is built from TRBV18 and TRBJ2-5; TRBD1 agrees at 11 bases. This CDR3 region has 15 residues. From germline, CDR1 is KGHSH and CDR2 LQKENI. With 6 bases clipped from V and 1 base from J, the junction kept 4 bases outside the gene matches. In DNA, the CDR3 is TGTGCCAGCTCGTCTGGGACAGGGGGCCAAGAGACCCAGTACTTC. It encodes CASSSGTGGQETQYF.

V and J are TRBV7-6 and TRBJ1-1, with D uncertain. Germline CDR1 is SGHVS and CDR2 is FNYEAQ. The CDR3 is 16 amino acids. V dropped 5 bases and J dropped 5 bases, with 21 bases sitting between them. Here the CDR3 DNA reads TGTGCCAGCAGCCGTGAGAGGGTCGCGGCCGGGACTGAAGCTTTCTTT. Protein: CASSRERVAAGTEAFF.

The genes are TRBV6-6 and TRBJ2-7; TRBD1 agrees at 11 bases. The germline V gene encodes CDR1 MNHNY and CDR2 SVGAGI (reference sequence). Trimming took 6 bases from V and 3 from J; bases not matched to a gene: 4. This CDR3 spans 14 amino acids. The CDR3 region has the DNA TGTGCCAGCAGAGGGGACAGGGGGATCTACGAGCAGTACTTC. It yields the protein CASRGDRGIYEQYF.

This chain joins TRBV15 and TRBJ1-2, with a possible D match to TRBD1 (5 bases). V was cut by 0 bases and J by 8 bases, with 10 bases left in between. CDR3 length equals 13 residues. Germline V gene sequence: CDR1 LNHNV, CDR2 YYDKDF (reference sequence). The CDR3 here is CATSRDRVAGYTF. As DNA, the CDR3 is TGTGCCACCAGCAGAGACAGGGTAGCCGGCTACACCTTC.

The chain employs TRBV3-1 (or the pseudogene TRBV3-2) and TRBJ1-2, with 9 bases aligning to TRBD1. V trimming: 10 bases; J trimming: 6 bases; junction bases outside the gene matches: 9. This CDR3 is built from 13 residues. Germline CDR1 is LGHDT and CDR2 is YNNKEL (reference sequence). The chain's CDR3 is CATTPRQGDGYTF. The CDR3 bases are TGTGCCACCACGCCCCGACAGGGGGATGGCTACACCTTC.

The rearrangement joins TRBV5-6 to TRBJ1-1; 7 bases are a match to TRBD1. V lost 4 bases and J lost 11; bases outside the gene matches: 14. Germline values: CDR1 SGHDT, CDR2 YYEEEE. The CDR3 loop spans 14 amino acids. The CDR3 region is CASSATGDPFAAFF. For the CDR3, the DNA is TGTGCCAGCAGCGCAACAGGGGACCCCTTTGCGGCTTTCTTT.

The chain has TRBV28 and TRBJ2-5; 8 nucleotides match TRBD1. Germline V CDR1 and CDR2: MDHEN, SYDVKM. V was pared by 5 bases and J by 4 bases, with 12 bases of the junction left unmatched. This CDR3 spans 16 amino acids. CDR3: CASSRQDRVGRETQYF. CDR3 DNA: TGTGCCAGCAGTAGACAGGACAGGGTTGGGAGAGAGACCCAGTACTTC.

The table lists this clone with a count of one. The chain recombines TRBV28 with TRBJ1-5, with no clear D. The V gene's germline CDR1 is MDHEN and CDR2 SYDVKM. This CDR3 has 16 amino acids. The V end was cut by 4 bases, the J end by 0 bases, with 13 bases between. The CDR3 nucleotides read TGTGCCAGCAGTTCGTGGACTGTCAGTAGCAATCAGCCCCAGCATTTT. Translated: CASSSWTVSSNQPQHF. The whole variable domain, filled in from reference TRBV28 and TRBJ1-5, reads DVKVTQSSRYLVKRTGEKVFLECVQDMDHENMFWYRQDPGLGLRLIYFSYDVKMKEKGDIPEGYSVSREKKERFSLILESASTNQTSMYLCASSSWTVSSNQPQHFGDGTRLSIL.

This clone has just one count. This chain uses TRBV28 with TRBJ1-2; possible D gene TRBD1, 6 bases. CDR1 MDHEN and CDR2 SYDVKM come from the germline V gene. Between the trimmed V and J ends, which lost 7 bases and 0 bases, there was a span of 12 bases. CDR3 length equals 14 residues. Here the CDR3 reads CASTWTASNYGYTF. The CDR3 DNA is TGTGCCAGCACATGGACAGCTTCTAACTATGGCTACACCTTC.

The chain combines TRBV30 with TRBJ1-2; unclear D gene. Germline V lookup: CDR1 GTSNPN, CDR2 SVGIG (reference sequence). The germline V and J ends were trimmed by 0 bases and 7 bases, with 9 bases remaining between them. This CDR3 region has 12 residues. CDR3 DNA: TGTGCCTGGAGTGTTTTTTCGGTTGGCTACACCTTC. Translating gives CAWSVFSVGYTF.

The table lists this clone with a few counts. This chain joins TRBV5-5 and TRBJ2-7; 12 bases align to TRBD1. The J segment lost 7 bases and the V segment lost 5 bases, leaving 4 bases of the junction unmatched. The germline gives CDR1 SGHKS, CDR2 YYEKEE (reference sequence). This CDR3 has 13 amino acids. CDR3 sequence reads: CASRGQGAWEQYF. CDR3 nucleotides: TGTGCCAGCAGGGGACAGGGGGCGTGGGAGCAGTACTTC.

The CDR3 is CASSLGRGAAGELFF. The CDR3 DNA reads TGTGCCAGCAGCTTAGGCCGGGGGGCGGCCGGGGAGCTGTTTTTT. The rearrangement links TRBV7-2 to TRBJ2-2, with TRBD2 as a possible D gene (7 bases). CDR1 is SGHTA and CDR2 is FQGNSA in the germline V gene. The CDR3 loop spans 15 amino acids. V lost 1 base, J lost 6 bases, and 12 bases lay in between.

The chain uses TRBV9 and TRBJ2-1; 7 positions agree with TRBD1. Germline CDR1 is SGDLS and CDR2 is YYNGEE. J lost 7 bases, V lost 2 bases, and 9 bases had no gene match. There are 15 residues in the CDR3. DNA of the CDR3: TGTGCCAGCAGCGTGACAGGGTCGACCCCTAATGAGCAGTTCTTC. Translation: CASSVTGSTPNEQFF.

This sequence joins TRBV7-2 and TRBJ1-2; 10 bases agree with TRBD1. CDR3 length: 15 amino acids. V was pared by 2 bases and J by 6 bases, with 6 bases of the junction left unmatched. CDR1 and CDR2 from the germline V gene are SGHTA and FQGNSA. As DNA, the CDR3 is TGTGCCAGCAGCTTACGGACAGGGGGAGAACATGGCTACACCTTC. Translation gives CASSLRTGGEHGYTF. The full variable domain, completed using reference TRBV7-2 and TRBJ1-2, is GAGVSQSPSNKVTEKGKDVELRCDPISGHTALYWYRQSLGQGLEFLIYFQGNSAPDKSGLPSDRFSAERTGGSVSTLTIQRTQQEDSAVYLCASSLRTGGEHGYTFGSGTRLTVV.

This clone was found a few times. The chain joins TRBV7-2 to TRBJ1-2; 7 bases align to TRBD1. V dropped 7 bases and J dropped 4; count of bases not matched to a gene: 12. CDR3 length: 15 residues. Germline CDR1 is SGHTA and CDR2 is FQGNSA. For the CDR3, the DNA is TGTGCCAGCAACTCCCGACAGGGAGAGGGCTATGGCTACACCTTC. It yields the protein CASNSRQGEGYGYTF.

This clone was seen a handful of times. This CDR3 is CASSYNDRVGYEQYF. The CDR3 nucleotides read TGCGCCAGCAGCTATAATGACAGGGTTGGGTACGAGCAGTACTTC. The genes are TRBV5-1 and TRBJ2-7; 7 nucleotides agree with TRBD1. The CDR3 is 15 amino acids. Germline trimming cut 3 bases from V and 4 bases from J; bases unmatched to any gene: 10. The germline CDR1 and CDR2 sequences are SGHRS and YFSETQ.

V gene TRBV27 combines with J gene TRBJ2-3, with D perhaps TRBD2 (6 bases). The germline V and J ends were trimmed by 5 bases and 3 bases, with 18 bases remaining between them. This CDR3 contains 16 residues. Germline CDR1 reads MNHEY; CDR2 reads SMNVEV (reference sequence). CDR3 nucleotide sequence: TGTGCCAGCAGTGTCCCGGGTCTAGCGCCAACAGATACGCAGTATTTT. This translates into CASSVPGLAPTDTQYF.

The chain joins TRBV6-6 to TRBJ1-4; D possibly corresponds to TRBD1 (6 bases). Trimming took 7 bases from V and 6 from J, leaving 15 bases between them. Germline CDR1 reads MNHNY; CDR2 reads SVGAGI (reference sequence). The CDR3 length is 14 residues. The DNA of the CDR3 is TGTGCCAGCATCAATGGGGGGGCGGATGAAAAACTGTTTTTT. Residues: CASINGGADEKLFF.

V is TRBV6-6 and J is TRBJ2-7, with D tentatively TRBD2 (7 bases). Germline V gene sequence: CDR1 MNHNY, CDR2 SVGAGI (reference sequence). CDR3 length equals 14 residues. The germline V and J ends were trimmed by 3 bases and 2 bases, with 11 bases remaining between them. CDR3 DNA: TGTGCCAGCAGTTATCCGGGGGGCCCCTACGAGCAGTACTTC. Translated: CASSYPGGPYEQYF.

This sequence joins TRBV28 and TRBJ2-1, with TRBD2 identical over 7 bases. Germline CDR1 reads MDHEN; CDR2 reads SYDVKM. The CDR3 runs 15 residues. Trimming removed 4 bases from V and 0 bases from J; junction bases left unmatched: 3. The CDR3 nucleotides read TGTGCCAGCAGTTCCAGCGGGAACTCCTACAATGAGCAGTTCTTC. This gives the protein CASSSSGNSYNEQFF.

The rearrangement uses TRBV27 and TRBJ1-2; no firm D call. The V and J ends lost 6 bases and 3 bases respectively, with 8 bases between them. From germline, CDR1 is MNHEY and CDR2 SMNVEV (reference sequence). CDR3 length equals 12 residues. CDR3 residues: CASRREDYGYTF. CDR3 nucleotides: TGTGCCAGCAGACGGGAGGACTATGGCTACACCTTC.

The V call is TRBV19, the J call TRBJ1-2; no clear D. V gave up 5 bases and J gave up 3 bases, with 13 bases separating them. The CDR3 sequence is 14 residues long. Germline V gives CDR1 LNHDA, CDR2 SQIVND (reference sequence). This chain's CDR3 is CASSQTREDYGYTF. The CDR3 DNA is TGTGCCAGTAGTCAGACACGGGAGGACTATGGCTACACCTTC.

This clone was picked up a small number of times. This rearrangement joins TRBV7-8 to TRBJ2-5, with a possible D match to TRBD2 (6 bases). Trimming shortened V by 4 bases and J by 5 bases, and 14 bases separated the two germline ends. Germline CDR1 and CDR2: SGHVS and FQNEAQ. The CDR3 has 14 residues. CDR3 DNA sequence: TGTGCCAGCAGCTCAATCGCGGGGACGGAGACCCAGTACTTC. Translated, it gives CASSSIAGTETQYF.

The J gene is TRBJ2-5, the V gene TRBV7-2, with D tentatively TRBD2 (6 bases). CDR3 length: 14 amino acids. V was pared by 4 bases and J by 5 bases, with 14 bases between. From germline, CDR1 is SGHTA and CDR2 FQGNSA. The CDR3 here is CASSSHVGGETQYF. As DNA, the CDR3 is TGTGCCAGCAGCTCGCATGTGGGGGGTGAGACCCAGTACTTC. Filled out from reference TRBV7-2 and TRBJ2-5, the complete variable domain reads GAGVSQSPSNKVTEKGKDVELRCDPISGHTALYWYRQSLGQGLEFLIYFQGNSAPDKSGLPSDRFSAERTGGSVSTLTIQRTQQEDSAVYLCASSSHVGGETQYFGPGTRLLVL.

The rearrangement uses TRBV30 and TRBJ2-5; D possibly corresponds to TRBD1 (5 bases). The CDR3 covers 15 residues. The germline gives CDR1 GTSNPN, CDR2 SVGIG (reference sequence). V shed 1 base and J shed 5 bases, with 17 bases lying between them. CDR3 bases: TGTGCCTGGAGTGCTACGATAACAGGAAGGGAGACCCAGTACTTC. Translating gives CAWSATITGRETQYF.

This sequence joins TRBV3-1 (or the pseudogene TRBV3-2) and TRBJ2-3; 11 bases map to TRBD1. Germline CDR1 and CDR2: LGHDT and YNNKEL (reference sequence). The CDR3 extends over 16 amino acids. The trim removed 2 bases at V and 4 bases at J, leaving 5 bases unmatched. The CDR3 region has the DNA TGTGCCAGCAGCCAAACCGGGACAGGGGGGTCAGATACGCAGTATTTT. It specifies CASSQTGTGGSDTQYF.

V is TRBV21-1 and J is TRBJ1-1; TRBD1 is taken as the D call from the table, unchecked against the DNA. TRBV21-1 is designated a pseudogene. The CDR3 has 14 amino acids. The CDR3 reads CASKGQGTNTEAFF. The CDR3 region has the DNA TGTGCCAGCAAGGGACAGGGGACGAACACTGAAGCTTTCTTT.